What follows are 3 T cell receptor beta chains derived from one specimen sequenced in a study of neurological immune-mediated disorders. TCRdb recomputed calls from the 5' RACE reads with MiXCR, one row per CDR3 protein. The top ten clones hold 4.5% of a sample with roughly 49,000 distinct CDR3 sequences, about 12% of them seen once. Time point indicated: longitudinal time-point 2. Sequencing was performed on PBMCs. The source is a male donor with HTLV-1-associated myelopathy (HAM/TSP).

This clonotype was recorded at least ten times. J is TRBJ2-2 and V is TRBV5-1; TRBD1 or TRBD2 may be the D gene (5 bases each). V was pared by 1 base and J by 5 bases, with 12 bases between. Germline V lookup: CDR1 SGHRS, CDR2 YFSETQ. The CDR3 has 15 residues. CDR3 sequence reads: CASSLRGLDTGELFF. In DNA, the CDR3 is TGCGCCAGCAGCTTGCGGGGCCTGGATACCGGGGAGCTGTTTTTT. Supplemented by reference TRBV5-1 and TRBJ2-2, the full variable domain reads KAGVTQTPRYLIKTRGQQVTLSCSPISGHRSVSWYQQTPGQGLQFLFEYFSETQRNKGNFPGRFSGRQFSNSRSEMNVSTLELGDSALYLCASSLRGLDTGELFFGEGSRLTVL.

The V and J genes are TRBV20-1 and TRBJ2-1; TRBD2 aligns across 8 bases. This CDR3 region has 16 residues. V was pared by 5 bases and J by 2 bases, with 11 bases of the junction left unmatched. CDR1 is DFQATT and CDR2 is SNEGSKA in the germline V gene (reference sequence). The CDR3 region is CSAGPSIGGAYNEQFF. CDR3 sequence (DNA): TGCAGTGCTGGACCTTCTATCGGGGGGGCCTACAATGAGCAGTTCTTC.

This clonotype was counted many times. V usage is TRBV5-1 and J usage is TRBJ1-2, with 12 bases that match TRBD1. The germline V gene has CDR1 SGHRS and CDR2 YFSETQ. Trimming cost V 4 bases and J 3 bases; bases outside gene matches: 7. CDR3 length: 16 residues. CDR3 in amino acids: CASSPPGTGGDYGYTF. The CDR3 region has the DNA TGCGCCAGCAGCCCGCCCGGGACAGGGGGCGACTATGGCTACACCTTC.